The present TCR beta chain was sequenced within a study of CD8+ T cells in alopecia areata. Trimming left V 2 bases short and J 1 base short, with 10 bases between. In germline, CDR1 is SQVTM, CDR2 ANQGSEA. This CDR3 spans 14 amino acids. RNA, once extracted, was reverse transcribed into cDNA for use as the sequencing template. Sequencing used immunoSEQ multiplex PCR; TCRdb keeps in-frame clones, though not all of them. The sample lists 200,000 to 250,000 clones, over 60% seen once, with roughly 1.2% in the top ten. This clone was observed a handful of times. Treatment here: oral pan-JAK inhibitor, 5-10 mg twice daily.

The chain recombines TRBV29-1 with TRBJ2-3; no firm D call. The sample was CD4+ T cells sorted from blood, taken at approximately week 42, from a patient treated with tofacitinib. The receptor comes from a human donor with alopecia areata. The DNA for the CDR3 is TGCAGCGTTGAAATACAGTTCGGCACAGATACGCAGTATTTT. Encoded protein: CSVEIQFGTDTQYF.